This T cell receptor (beta chain) comes out of a study of T cell responses to AZD1222 COVID-19 vaccine. Study-wide results and caveats: Repertoires were obtained only post-peak T cell response.

TCRdb keeps only in-frame clones here, not all; method: immunoSEQ multiplex PCR. The repertoire consists of about 94,000 clones, with roughly 90% occurring once and the leading ten covering about 14%. About this clone itself: Its antigen remains unknown.

Germline assignment: CDR1 MDHEN and CDR2 SYDVKM. The CDR3 has 14 residues. V was clipped by 4 bases and J by 7 bases, with 16 bases between them. The material was peripheral blood, obtained on day 0 of AZD1222 vaccination. The clonotype comes from an adult in good health. This chain uses TRBV28 with TRBJ1-1; a possible D gene is TRBD1 (6 bases). As DNA, the CDR3 is TGTGCCAGCAGTTCTACCCAAAGGGGGGTTGAAGCTTTCTTT. This sequence encodes CASSSTQRGVEAFF.